This T cell receptor beta chain stems from a study of OX40 agonist ivuxolimab in advanced cancers. Study in general: Participants could have had prior anti-PD-1, anti-PD-L1 or anti-CTLA-4 therapy, and roughly 40% had some. Study findings and constraints: Researchers report that CD8+ T cells had, on average, more expanded clones than CD4+.

Of note for this clone: Its matching antigen is unknown.

Here immunoSEQ multiplex PCR was the method, and the copy in TCRdb shows in-frame clones only, minus some. The data contain 87,000 or so clones, 70% to 90% of them singletons. Germline assignment: CDR1 MGHDK and CDR2 SYGVNS. Trimming shortened V by 2 bases and J by 6 bases, and 10 bases separated the two germline ends. The CDR3 contains 13 residues. The receptor comes from an adult with an advanced solid tumor such as melanoma, head and neck, liver or kidney cancer. The material sequenced was CD4+ or CD8+ T cells sorted from blood, taken in a trial of the OX40 agonist ivuxolimab. The rearrangement links TRBV25-1 to TRBJ1-1; D perhaps matches TRBD1 (6 bases). CDR3 bases: TGTGCCAGCAGTGAAAAAGGGGGGTCTGAAGCTTTCTTT. Its translation is CASSEKGGSEAFF.